One TCR beta chain is described in this entry. This entry is derived from a study of T cell changes during pregnancy in multiple sclerosis. The protocol was immunoSEQ multiplex PCR, while the TCRdb copy is restricted to in-frame clones and leaves out a portion. Of tens of thousands of clones in the sample, 90% were seen once. V lost 4 bases and J 1 base, leaving 11 bases between the germline ends. CDR3 size: 14 residues. The germline gives CDR1 SGDLS, CDR2 YYNGEE. The material sequenced was peripheral blood, taken after pregnancy. The V gene is TRBV9, the J gene TRBJ2-5; D is possibly TRBD2 (5 bases). This receptor was obtained from a female donor in good health, enrolled as a control in a pregnancy study. The CDR3 nucleotides read TGTGCCAGCAGCCCAGCCGGGGTCCAAGAGACCCAGTACTTC. It encodes CASSPAGVQETQYF. The whole variable domain, filled in from reference TRBV9 and TRBJ2-5, reads DSGVTQTPKHLITATGQRVTLRCSPRSGDLSVYWYQQSLDQGLQFLIQYYNGEERAKGNILERFSAQQFPDLHSELNLSSLELGDSALYFCASSPAGVQETQYFGPGTRLLVL.